This T cell receptor (beta chain) was captured in a study of Graves' ophthalmopathy and Graves' hyperthyroidism. The sequenced template was RNA, covering the TCR beta CDR3 region. HTBI primers served in a first-round RT-PCR, which a second-round multiplex PCR followed. TCRdb analysed the multiplex PCR reads with MiXCR anew, one entry per CDR3 protein. Here the sample spans about 480,000 distinct CDR3 sequences, approximately 15% being singletons. This clonotype was found many times. Its antigen is not identified. Broader study findings: From stable hyperthyroidism, ophthalmopathy was separated by a 13-signature model with 85% to 90% sensitivity and approximately 84% specificity.

The V end lost 5 bases, the J end lost 0 bases, and 13 bases lay between the germline ends. Looked up from germline, CDR1 is PRHDT and CDR2 is FYEKMQ (reference sequence). This CDR3 contains 16 residues. Sequences were obtained from blood. V gene TRBV13 combines with J gene TRBJ2-2; D may be TRBD2 (7 bases). This sequence originates from a woman aged 25 to 39 with Graves' ophthalmopathy. The CDR3: CASSPKGGTNTGELFF. In DNA, the CDR3 is TGTGCCAGCAGCCCCAAGGGGGGGACGAACACCGGGGAGCTGTTTTTT.